This T cell receptor (beta chain) was captured by sequencing in a study of molecular identifiers for immune sequencing clone quantification. Study background: Replicate experiments took RNA from around 20,000 or 100,000 naive CD8 cells, divided it five ways and sequenced four.

This clonotype was seen ten or more times. Germline V gives CDR1 LGHNA, CDR2 YSLEER. CDR3 length: 16 amino acids. Trimming stripped 4 bases from V and 3 bases from J, with 19 bases between. Previously published methods and listed TCR primers were used for the bulk TCR libraries. TCRdb redid the calling of the PCR reads with MiXCR, one entry per CDR3 protein. The table shows approximately 500,000 distinct CDR3 sequences, with roughly 23% occurring only once. The clonotype was recovered from a human donor in good health. Some libraries in this study had Jurkat cell RNA spiked in. This chain uses TRBV4-3 with TRBJ2-7, with a tentative D call TRBD1 (7 bases). Sequenced material: naive CD8+ T cells from blood, with Jurkat cell RNA spiked in. The subset: FACS-sorted CD8+CD4-CCR7+CD45RA+ naive T cells. The CDR3 loop is CASSPGYRGLVYEQYF. The CDR3 region has the DNA TGCGCCAGCAGCCCTGGGTACAGGGGACTCGTCTACGAGCAGTACTTC.